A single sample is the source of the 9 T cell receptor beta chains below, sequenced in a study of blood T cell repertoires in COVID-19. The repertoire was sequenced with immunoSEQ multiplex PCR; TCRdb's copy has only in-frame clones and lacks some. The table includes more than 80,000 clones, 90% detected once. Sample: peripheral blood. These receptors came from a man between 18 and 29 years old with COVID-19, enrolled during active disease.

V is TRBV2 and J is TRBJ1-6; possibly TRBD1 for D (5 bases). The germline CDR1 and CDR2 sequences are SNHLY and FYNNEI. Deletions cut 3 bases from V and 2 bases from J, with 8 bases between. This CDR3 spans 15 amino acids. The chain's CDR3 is CASSDGGPYNSPLHF. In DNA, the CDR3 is TGTGCCAGCAGTGACGGGGGACCCTATAATTCACCCCTCCACTTT.

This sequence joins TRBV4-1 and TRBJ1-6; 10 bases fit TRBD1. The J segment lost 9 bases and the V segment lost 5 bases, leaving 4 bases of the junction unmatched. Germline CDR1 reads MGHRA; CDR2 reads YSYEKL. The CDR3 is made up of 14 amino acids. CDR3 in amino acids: CASSSRDRGSPLHF. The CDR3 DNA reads TGCGCCAGCAGCTCCCGGGACAGGGGTTCACCCCTCCACTTT.

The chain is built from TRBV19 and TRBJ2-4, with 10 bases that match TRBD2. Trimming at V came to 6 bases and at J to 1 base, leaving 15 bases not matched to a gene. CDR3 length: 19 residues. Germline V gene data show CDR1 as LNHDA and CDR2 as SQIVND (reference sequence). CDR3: CASSDSGRAGLFAKNIQYF. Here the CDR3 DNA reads TGTGCCAGTAGCGACAGCGGGAGGGCCGGGCTTTTCGCCAAAAACATTCAGTACTTC. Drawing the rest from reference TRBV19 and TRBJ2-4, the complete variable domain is DGGITQSPKYLFRKEGQNVTLSCEQNLNHDAMYWYRQDPGQGLRLIYYSQIVNDFQKGDIAEGYSVSREKKESFPLTVTSAQKNPTAFYLCASSDSGRAGLFAKNIQYFGAGTRLSVL.

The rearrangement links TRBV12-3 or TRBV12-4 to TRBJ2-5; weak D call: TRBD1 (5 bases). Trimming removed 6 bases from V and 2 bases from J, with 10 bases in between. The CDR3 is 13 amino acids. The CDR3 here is CASSRQSQETQYF. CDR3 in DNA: TGTGCCAGCAGCAGACAGAGTCAAGAGACCCAGTACTTC.

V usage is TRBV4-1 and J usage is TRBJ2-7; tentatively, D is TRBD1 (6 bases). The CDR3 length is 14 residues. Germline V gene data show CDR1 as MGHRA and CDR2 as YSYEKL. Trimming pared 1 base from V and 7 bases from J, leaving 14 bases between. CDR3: CASSQVSGGGEQYF. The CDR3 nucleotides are TGCGCCAGCAGCCAAGTTAGTGGGGGCGGGGAGCAGTACTTC.

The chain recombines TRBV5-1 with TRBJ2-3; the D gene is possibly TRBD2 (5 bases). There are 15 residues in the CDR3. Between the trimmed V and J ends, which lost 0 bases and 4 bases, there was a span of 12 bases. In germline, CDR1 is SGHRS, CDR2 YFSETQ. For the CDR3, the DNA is TGCGCCAGCAGCTTGGAGGGAGCTGTCCCAGATACGCAGTATTTT. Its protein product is CASSLEGAVPDTQYF.

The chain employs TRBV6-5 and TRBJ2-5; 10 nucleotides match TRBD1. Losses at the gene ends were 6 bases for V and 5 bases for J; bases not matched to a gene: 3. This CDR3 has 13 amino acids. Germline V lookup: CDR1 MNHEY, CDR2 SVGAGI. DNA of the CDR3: TGTGCCAGCAGCGGGACAGGGGTGGAGACCCAGTACTTC. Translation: CASSGTGVETQYF.

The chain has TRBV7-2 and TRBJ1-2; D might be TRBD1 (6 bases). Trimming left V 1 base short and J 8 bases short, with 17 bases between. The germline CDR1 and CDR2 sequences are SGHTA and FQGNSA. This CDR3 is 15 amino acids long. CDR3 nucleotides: TGTGCCAGCAGCTTAGGAGGTGGGGGCGCAGGCGGCTACACCTTC. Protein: CASSLGGGGAGGYTF.

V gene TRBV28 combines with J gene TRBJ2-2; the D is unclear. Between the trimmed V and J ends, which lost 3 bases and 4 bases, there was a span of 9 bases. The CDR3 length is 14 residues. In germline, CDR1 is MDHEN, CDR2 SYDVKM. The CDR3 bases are TGTGCCAGCAGTTTGAGTGGTTTCACCGGGGAGCTGTTTTTT. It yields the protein CASSLSGFTGELFF. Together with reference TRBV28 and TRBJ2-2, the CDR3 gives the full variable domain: DVKVTQSSRYLVKRTGEKVFLECVQDMDHENMFWYRQDPGLGLRLIYFSYDVKMKEKGDIPEGYSVSREKKERFSLILESASTNQTSMYLCASSLSGFTGELFFGEGSRLTVL.